The 29 T cell receptor beta chains given below trace back to one sample, sequenced in a study of shared clonotypes between healthy human individuals. Profiling relied on immunoSEQ multiplex PCR, and the TCRdb table lists in-frame clones only, not all of them. This sample yields over a million clones, of which under 80% are seen a single time; around 1.4% belongs to the top ten. The sequencing input was memory CD4+ T cells sorted from blood. This sample's subset: CD45RA-negative fraction. The receptors were gathered from a man between 18 and 29 years old in good health.

The rearrangement uses TRBV12-5 and TRBJ2-5, with TRBD1 identical over 7 bases. CDR1 and CDR2 from the germline V gene are LGHNT and FRNRAP. The CDR3 contains 13 residues. With V trimmed by 6 bases and J by 7 bases, 8 bases remained unmatched. The CDR3 region is CASGNTGAGTQYF. The CDR3 DNA follows: TGTGCTAGTGGCAATACAGGGGCGGGGACCCAGTACTTC. The full variable domain, completed using reference TRBV12-5 and TRBJ2-5, is DARVTQTPRHKVTEMGQEVTMRCQPILGHNTVFWYRQTMMQGLELLAYFRNRAPLDDSGMPKDRFSAEMPDATLATLKIQPSEPRDSAVYFCASGNTGAGTQYFGPGTRLLVL.

V and J are TRBV9 and TRBJ1-2; D unclear. Trimming stripped 3 bases from V and 3 bases from J, with 9 bases between. Per the germline V gene, CDR1 is SGDLS and CDR2 is YYNGEE. This CDR3 spans 13 amino acids. CDR3 loop: CASSGEIYYGYTF. CDR3 DNA: TGTGCCAGCAGCGGGGAGATCTACTATGGCTACACCTTC.

The chain is built from TRBV5-1 and TRBJ2-1; weak D call: TRBD1 (6 bases). This CDR3 has 15 amino acids. Germline V lookup: CDR1 SGHRS, CDR2 YFSETQ. V was clipped by 0 bases and J by 3 bases, with 10 bases between them. The CDR3 DNA reads TGCGCCAGCAGCTTGGAAGGGGGAAACTACAATGAGCAGTTCTTC. This translates into CASSLEGGNYNEQFF.

This chain links TRBV11-2 with TRBJ1-4, with TRBD1 matching over 7 bases. The CDR3 spans 16 residues. The J segment lost 0 bases and the V segment lost 8 bases, leaving 9 bases of the junction unmatched. CDR1 is SGHAT and CDR2 is FQNNGV in the germline V gene. CDR3 sequence: CASGGKGAATNEKLFF. DNA for the CDR3: TGTGCCAGCGGGGGGAAGGGGGCGGCAACTAATGAAAAACTGTTTTTT.

The chain is built from TRBV2 and TRBJ1-4; 11 positions match TRBD1. Unmatched junction bases numbered 3, after V lost 6 bases and J lost 6 bases. Germline loops: CDR1 SNHLY, CDR2 FYNNEI. This CDR3 has 14 amino acids. The CDR3 nucleotides are TGTGCCAGCAGGCTGGACAGGGGGCATGAAAAACTGTTTTTT. This sequence encodes CASRLDRGHEKLFF. Combining the CDR3 with reference TRBV2 and TRBJ1-4 gives the whole variable domain EPEVTQTPSHQVTQMGQEVILRCVPISNHLYFYWYRQILGQKVEFLVSFYNNEISEKSEIFDDQFSVERPDGSNFTLKIRSTKLEDSAMYFCASRLDRGHEKLFFGSGTQLSVL.

This chain joins TRBV5-1 and TRBJ2-5, with 12 bases identical to TRBD2. CDR1 is SGHRS and CDR2 is YFSETQ in the germline V gene. V dropped 7 bases and J dropped 3; count of bases not matched to a gene: 7. The CDR3 runs 15 residues. The CDR3 nucleotides are TGCGCCAGCGTCCCTAGCGGGGGGGCCGAAGAGACCCAGTACTTC. Translating gives CASVPSGGAEETQYF.

This chain links TRBV6-1 with TRBJ2-7, with 7 positions matching TRBD2. This CDR3 has 14 residues. Losses at the gene ends were 5 bases for V and 1 base for J; bases not matched to a gene: 5. The germline gives CDR1 MNHNS, CDR2 SASEGT. CDR3 loop: CASSRLAASYEQYF. The CDR3 DNA sequence: TGTGCCAGCAGTCGTCTAGCGGCTTCCTACGAGCAGTACTTC.

With regard to this clone: The sample contains more than one DNA sequence encoding this CDR3. This sequence joins TRBV2 and TRBJ1-6, with unresolved D. This CDR3 has 13 residues. Per germline, CDR1 SNHLY and CDR2 FYNNEI. V lost 6 bases and J 0 bases, leaving 3 bases between the germline ends. CDR3 in amino acids: CASSASYNSPLHF. CDR3 DNA: TGTGCCAGCAGCGCCTCCTATAATTCACCCCTCCACTTT. The whole variable domain, filled in from reference TRBV2 and TRBJ1-6, reads EPEVTQTPSHQVTQMGQEVILRCVPISNHLYFYWYRQILGQKVEFLVSFYNNEISEKSEIFDDQFSVERPDGSNFTLKIRSTKLEDSAMYFCASSASYNSPLHFGNGTRLTVT.

This sequence joins TRBV5-1 and TRBJ1-5; TRBD1 matches at 7 bases. V gave up 8 bases and J gave up 3 bases; unmatched junction bases: 5. CDR1 and CDR2 (germline): SGHRS, YFSETQ. CDR3 size: 13 residues. The CDR3 is CASRQGPNQPQHF. CDR3 nucleotide sequence: TGCGCCAGTAGACAGGGACCCAATCAGCCCCAGCATTTT.

This sequence joins TRBV2 and TRBJ2-6; no firm D call. This CDR3 spans 19 amino acids. V shed 0 bases and J shed 0 bases, with 15 bases lying between them. The V gene's germline CDR1 is SNHLY and CDR2 FYNNEI. CDR3 coding DNA: TGTGCCAGCAGTGAAGCGCTTCTTGCAGCCTTCTCTGGGGCCAACGTCCTGACTTTC. Its protein is CASSEALLAAFSGANVLTF.

CDR3 amino acids: CASSHPPGGSYGYTF. The CDR3 DNA reads as TGCGCCAGCAGCCACCCCCCCGGAGGTAGCTATGGCTACACCTTC. The genes are TRBV4-1 and TRBJ1-2, with no clear D. Trimming pared 3 bases from V and 4 bases from J, leaving 15 bases between. This CDR3 contains 15 residues. The germline gives CDR1 MGHRA, CDR2 YSYEKL.

The chain joins TRBV6-1 to TRBJ1-5; perhaps TRBD1 as D (6 bases). Trimming stripped 6 bases from V and 9 bases from J, with 12 bases between. Germline V gene lookup returns CDR1 MNHNS and CDR2 SASEGT. The CDR3 is 12 residues long. The CDR3 DNA reads as TGTGCCAGCAGCCCACAGGGAGGGCCCCAGCATTTT. The encoded protein is CASSPQGGPQHF.

This clone appeared once. The chain links TRBV5-6 to TRBJ2-2; D ambiguous. This CDR3 is built from 15 residues. Trimming removed 4 bases from V and 4 bases from J, with 14 bases in between. Germline V gene lookup returns CDR1 SGHDT and CDR2 YYEEEE. The CDR3 DNA follows: TGTGCCAGCAGCCCACTTGGGCAGTCCACCGGGGAGCTGTTTTTT. Its translation: CASSPLGQSTGELFF. The whole variable domain, remainder taken from reference TRBV5-6 and TRBJ2-2, is DAGVTQSPTHLIKTRGQQVTLRCSPKSGHDTVSWYQQALGQGPQFIFQYYEEEERQRGNFPDRFSGHQFPNYSSELNVNALLLGDSALYLCASSPLGQSTGELFFGEGSRLTVL.

This clone has a handful of counts. The chain has TRBV9 and TRBJ2-5, with 15 bases lining up with TRBD2. The CDR3 is made up of 17 amino acids. In germline, CDR1 is SGDLS, CDR2 YYNGEE. Germline trimming cut 4 bases from V and 4 bases from J; bases unmatched to any gene: 8. The chain's CDR3 is CASSPGTSGGTGETQYF. DNA of the CDR3: TGTGCCAGCAGCCCAGGGACTAGCGGGGGGACCGGAGAGACCCAGTACTTC.

This clone was observed a single time. The rearrangement uses TRBV4-3 and TRBJ1-4; no firm D call. CDR1 and CDR2 (germline): LGHNA, YSLEER. The V end lost 1 base, the J end lost 11 bases, and 11 bases lay between the germline ends. There are 13 residues in the CDR3. The CDR3: CASSQVPLGKLFF. The CDR3 nucleotides read TGCGCCAGCAGCCAAGTCCCACTTGGGAAACTGTTTTTT.

The chain is built from TRBV28 and TRBJ1-2, with 7 bases that match TRBD1. CDR3 length equals 15 residues. Germline CDR1 is MDHEN and CDR2 is SYDVKM. V was clipped by 7 bases and J by 0 bases; unmatched bases: 8. The CDR3 here is CASMPSDRANYGYTF. CDR3 DNA sequence: TGTGCCAGCATGCCTTCAGACAGGGCTAACTATGGCTACACCTTC.

This chain joins TRBV6-6 and TRBJ2-1; 8 bases match TRBD2. There are 15 residues in the CDR3. Germline CDR1 reads MNHNY; CDR2 reads SVGAGI (reference sequence). The junction had 10 bases not matched to a gene; V was cut back by 6 bases and J by 6 bases. The DNA of the CDR3 is TGTGCCAGCAGACCACCGGGGGGGCCCGGCAATGAGCAGTTCTTC. Translation gives CASRPPGGPGNEQFF.

This chain joins TRBV6-5 and TRBJ1-1; the match to TRBD1 covers 7 bases. Per the germline V gene, CDR1 is MNHEY and CDR2 is SVGAGI. The CDR3 consists of 14 residues. V shed 2 bases, J shed 5 bases, and the junction held 5 bases outside the gene matches. DNA of the CDR3: TGTGCCAGCAGTTACGACAGGGTCCTAACTGAAGCTTTCTTT. It specifies CASSYDRVLTEAFF.

CDR3 DNA sequence: TGTGCCAGCAGCTTGAACAGGGGTTTAGCTGAAGCTTTCTTT. Its protein is CASSLNRGLAEAFF. This chain connects TRBV5-6 to TRBJ1-1; 7 positions agree with TRBD1. V dropped 1 base and J dropped 6; count of bases not matched to a gene: 6. CDR1 and CDR2 from the germline V gene are SGHDT and YYEEEE. The CDR3 is 14 residues long.

This clone has a handful of counts. CDR3 coding DNA: TGTGCCAGCAGCCAGCGGGGGGCGGACACAGATACGCAGTATTTT. This encodes CASSQRGADTDTQYF. This chain connects TRBV4-2 to TRBJ2-3; 8 positions agree with TRBD2. The CDR3 extends over 15 amino acids. The V gene's germline CDR1 is LGHNA and CDR2 YNFKEQ. Losses at the gene ends were 3 bases for V and 2 bases for J; bases not matched to a gene: 4.

This chain joins TRBV5-6 and TRBJ1-1, with TRBD1 identical over 9 bases. V was pared by 4 bases and J by 1 base, with 5 bases of the junction left unmatched. The CDR3 covers 15 residues. Germline assignment: CDR1 SGHDT and CDR2 YYEEEE. The DNA for the CDR3 is TGTGCCAGCAGCACCCAGGACAGGGGGAACACTGAAGCTTTCTTT. The encoded protein is CASSTQDRGNTEAFF.

This sequence joins TRBV28 and TRBJ2-1, with 8 bases aligning to TRBD2. In germline, CDR1 is MDHEN, CDR2 SYDVKM. CDR3 length: 14 amino acids. Trimming cost V 6 bases and J 7 bases; bases outside gene matches: 8. CDR3 in amino acids: CASRDTGGPNEQFF. For the CDR3, the DNA is TGTGCCAGCAGAGATACGGGAGGGCCAAATGAGCAGTTCTTC.

The chain joins TRBV5-4 to TRBJ2-4; D possibly corresponds to TRBD1 (6 bases). Germline V gene data show CDR1 as SGHNT and CDR2 as YYREEE (reference sequence). V dropped 3 bases and J dropped 0 bases, with 13 bases sitting between them. This CDR3 has 16 residues. The CDR3 loop is CASSSGQTVAKNIQYF. CDR3 nucleotide sequence: TGTGCCAGCAGCTCAGGACAGACAGTAGCCAAAAACATTCAGTACTTC.

A single count supports this clone. This likely stems from a read error, as it lies one base from a far larger clone. Other DNA sequences in this specimen translate into the identical CDR3. The chain links TRBV30 to TRBJ1-1; 7 bases map to TRBD1. CDR3 length: 13 residues. The junction had 1 base not matched to a gene; V was cut back by 1 base and J by 2 bases. Per the germline V gene, CDR1 is GTSNPN and CDR2 is SVGIG (reference sequence). The CDR3 DNA reads TGTGCCTGGAGTGGACAGGGTAACACTGAAGCTTTCTTT. It codes for CAWSGQGNTEAFF.

This clone showed up many times. The chain employs TRBV6-1 and TRBJ2-1; the D is unclear. CDR1 and CDR2 from the germline V gene are MNHNS and SASEGT. This CDR3 has 12 amino acids. V was clipped by 2 bases and J by 6 bases, with 5 bases between them. CDR3 coding DNA: TGTGCCAGCAGTGAACAGTCCAATGAGCAGTTCTTC. It specifies CASSEQSNEQFF.

This chain joins TRBV19 and TRBJ2-4, with D perhaps matching TRBD1 or TRBD2 (6 bases each). Germline V gene data show CDR1 as LNHDA and CDR2 as SQIVND (reference sequence). The CDR3 covers 18 residues. V gave up 0 bases and J gave up 0 bases, with 15 bases separating them. CDR3 coding DNA: TGTGCCAGTAGTATAGACATGACGGGGGCTCTAGCCAAAAACATTCAGTACTTC. It yields the protein CASSIDMTGALAKNIQYF.

The chain carries TRBV29-1 and TRBJ2-7; no clear D. Trimming cost V 5 bases and J 0 bases, with 11 bases left between them. Germline assignment: CDR1 SQVTM and CDR2 ANQGSEA. The CDR3 loop spans 13 amino acids. The CDR3 nucleotides read TGCAGCGTTCTCAGGCCAAGCTCCTACGAGCAGTACTTC. This codes for CSVLRPSSYEQYF.

This sequence joins TRBV6-5 and TRBJ2-2; 7 nucleotides align to TRBD1. The ends lost 6 bases at V and 1 base at J; junction bases unmatched: 5. This CDR3 is built from 15 residues. Germline V CDR1 and CDR2: MNHEY, SVGAGI. CDR3 sequence reads: CASSPGQLNTGELFF. In nucleotides, the CDR3 is TGTGCCAGCAGCCCGGGACAGTTGAACACCGGGGAGCTGTTTTTT.

V and J are TRBV5-1 and TRBJ2-2; D is possibly TRBD2 (5 bases). V dropped 0 bases and J dropped 4 bases, with 13 bases sitting between them. The CDR3 loop spans 16 amino acids. Germline lookup yields CDR1 SGHRS and CDR2 YFSETQ. CDR3 DNA: TGCGCCAGCAGCTTGGGTTCCAGCGGAGTCACCGGGGAGCTGTTTTTT. As protein: CASSLGSSGVTGELFF.